The clone carrying this T cell receptor beta chain showed up many times. The antigen remains undetermined. Regarding time point: newly diagnosed GD, antithyroid drugs for less than 3 months. Preparation of the TCR library used RNA extracted from PBMCs. V was clipped by 7 bases and J by 5 bases; unmatched bases: 12. The CDR3 is 16 residues long. CDR1 and CDR2 from the germline V gene are SEHNR and FQNEAQ (reference sequence). To make TCR beta libraries, researchers used iRepertoire HTBI primers and Arm-PCR of CDR3 regions. TCRdb itself ran the multiplex PCR reads through MiXCR, one entry per CDR3 protein. Among 550,000 to 600,000 distinct CDR3 sequences listed, approximately 16% were seen once. This sample was taken from a study of regulatory T cells in long-lasting Graves disease. Study observations and caveats: Having few samples may have compromised the accuracy. When disease was persistent, TRBV28, TRBJ1-2 and TRBJ2-5 were the favored segments.

This sample also belongs to another study, concerning T cells in Graves' hyperthyroidism and ophthalmopathy.

The material sequenced was peripheral blood mononuclear cells (PBMCs), taken at new diagnosis, from a patient treated with antithyroid drugs. This chain uses TRBV7-9 with TRBJ2-5, with TRBD2 matching 11 bases. The source of this sequence is a man aged 18 to 29 with Graves disease. The CDR3 DNA sequence: TGTGCCAGCATCGACCCATTTAGCGGGAGGGGCGAGACCCAGTACTTC. Amino acid sequence: CASIDPFSGRGETQYF.